A single sample is the source of the 26 T cell receptor beta chains below, sequenced in a study of OX40 agonist ivuxolimab in advanced cancers. TCRdb's table, derived via immunoSEQ multiplex PCR, lists solely in-frame clones and lacks some. The sample has 70,000 to 80,000 clones; 81% are singletons. The material was CD4+ or CD8+ T cells sorted from blood, obtained in a trial of the OX40 agonist ivuxolimab. Receptors originate from an adult with an advanced solid tumor such as melanoma, head and neck, liver or kidney cancer.

J is TRBJ2-1 and V is TRBV6-5, with 9 nucleotides matching TRBD1. After removal of 5 bases from V and 6 bases from J, the junction contained 8 bases not matched to a gene. CDR1 and CDR2 from the germline V gene are MNHEY and SVGAGI. CDR3 length: 15 residues. CDR3 nucleotide sequence: TGTGCCAGCAGTACCGGGACAGGGTACTCCAATGAGCAGTTCTTC. It translates to CASSTGTGYSNEQFF.

The V gene is TRBV6-5, the J gene TRBJ1-4, with D tentatively TRBD1 (6 bases). Germline V gene data show CDR1 as MNHEY and CDR2 as SVGAGI. V lost 2 bases to trimming and J lost 2 bases, with 9 bases between them. The CDR3 runs 15 residues. In DNA form, the CDR3 reads TGTGCCAGCAGTTACGGGGACACCACTAATGAAAAACTGTTTTTT. This gives the protein CASSYGDTTNEKLFF.

This clone was found a few times. The rearrangement links TRBV7-6 to TRBJ2-5, with 8 bases identical to TRBD2. CDR3 length: 15 amino acids. With V trimmed by 5 bases and J by 4 bases, 9 bases remained unmatched. In germline, CDR1 is SGHVS, CDR2 FNYEAQ. Written as DNA, the CDR3 is TGTGCCAGCAGCCCCATAGCGGGGCTCGGAGAGACCCAGTACTTC. This sequence encodes CASSPIAGLGETQYF.

The J gene is TRBJ2-4, the V gene TRBV15; 7 nucleotides align to TRBD1. Germline V gene lookup returns CDR1 LNHNV and CDR2 YYDKDF (reference sequence). With 0 bases clipped from V and 2 bases from J, the junction kept 4 bases outside the gene matches. The CDR3 runs to 16 residues. CDR3 region: CATSRDLGGSKNIQYF. In nucleotides, the CDR3 is TGTGCCACCAGCAGAGATTTAGGGGGCTCCAAAAACATTCAGTACTTC.

Of note for this clone: One end of the junction fails to match germline, which may point to a read error. The chain is built from TRBV6-1 and TRBJ1-2; D is possibly TRBD1 (6 bases). This CDR3 is 11 amino acids long. CDR1 is MNHNS, CDR2 SASEGT, per germline. The CDR3 nucleotides read TGTGCCAGCAGGACAGGCTATCGCTACACCTTC. It specifies CASRTGYRYTF.

This chain uses TRBV5-6 with TRBJ1-5; 10 bases are a match to TRBD1. Germline CDR1 and CDR2: SGHDT and YYEEEE. The CDR3 length is 18 residues. V was clipped by 0 bases and J by 0 bases; unmatched bases: 6. CDR3 amino acids: CASSLGGQGPYSNQPQHF. CDR3 in DNA: TGTGCCAGCAGCTTGGGGGGACAGGGGCCTTATAGCAATCAGCCCCAGCATTTT.

CDR3 sequence: CASSFPWATNEKLFF. CDR3 bases: TGTGCCAGCAGCTTCCCCTGGGCAACTAATGAAAAACTGTTTTTT. This sequence joins TRBV5-8 and TRBJ1-4; D remains ambiguous. Trimming took off 2 bases at V and 0 bases at J, with 8 bases between the two ends. In germline, CDR1 is SGHTS, CDR2 YDEGEE. This CDR3 has 15 amino acids.

The chain joins TRBV5-6 to TRBJ1-2; D is perhaps TRBD1 (5 bases). The germline V gene encodes CDR1 SGHDT and CDR2 YYEEEE. V gave up 0 bases and J gave up 13 bases, with 10 bases separating them. This CDR3 has 11 residues. CDR3 sequence: CASSLAGALTF. CDR3 in DNA: TGTGCCAGCAGCTTGGCCGGGGCCCTCACCTTC. The variable domain in full, completed from reference TRBV5-6 and TRBJ1-2, reads DAGVTQSPTHLIKTRGQQVTLRCSPKSGHDTVSWYQQALGQGPQFIFQYYEEEERQRGNFPDRFSGHQFPNYSSELNVNALLLGDSALYLCASSLAGALTFGSGTRLTVV.

This clone was counted only a few times. The CDR3 sequence: CASSLTSPHTDTQYF. In nucleotides, the CDR3 is TGTGCCAGCAGCTTAACTTCCCCCCACACAGATACGCAGTATTTT. The V call is TRBV7-2, the J call TRBJ2-3; D call uncertain. The germline V gene has CDR1 SGHTA and CDR2 FQGNSA. Trimming removed 2 bases at V and 2 bases at J, with 11 bases between. The CDR3 contains 15 residues. Looking up the rest from reference TRBV7-2 and TRBJ2-3 gives the full variable domain: GAGVSQSPSNKVTEKGKDVELRCDPISGHTALYWYRQSLGQGLEFLIYFQGNSAPDKSGLPSDRFSAERTGGSVSTLTIQRTQQEDSAVYLCASSLTSPHTDTQYFGPGTRLTVL.

This chain links TRBV4-2 with TRBJ1-1; TRBD1 aligns across 7 bases. CDR1 and CDR2 from the germline V gene are LGHNA and YNFKEQ. V lost 1 base and J lost 3; bases outside the gene matches: 5. There are 15 residues in the CDR3. CDR3 sequence (DNA): TGTGCCAGCAGCCAAGTCCCAGGGGGGTACACTGAAGCTTTCTTT. Protein sequence: CASSQVPGGYTEAFF.

This clone was recorded many times. The chain uses TRBV14 and TRBJ2-7, with no clear D. The CDR3 consists of 15 residues. From germline, CDR1 is SGHDN and CDR2 FVKESK. V lost 0 bases and J 4 bases, leaving 13 bases between the germline ends. The CDR3 here is CASSQDGVLTYEQYF. DNA of the CDR3: TGTGCCAGCAGCCAAGATGGGGTGCTGACTTACGAGCAGTACTTC.

V usage is TRBV7-6 and J usage is TRBJ2-3; D is possibly TRBD2 (5 bases). Germline V gene sequence: CDR1 SGHVS, CDR2 FNYEAQ. The V gene lost 5 bases and the J gene lost 6 bases, with 12 bases spanning the gap. This CDR3 has 13 residues. The CDR3 here is CASSKGLEDTQYF. CDR3 coding DNA: TGTGCCAGCAGCAAAGGACTGGAGGATACGCAGTATTTT.

The chain links TRBV11-2 to TRBJ2-2, with a possible D match to TRBD2 (6 bases). The CDR3 contains 16 residues. Per germline, CDR1 SGHAT and CDR2 FQNNGV. The V and J ends lost 4 bases and 6 bases respectively, with 18 bases between them. CDR3 in amino acids: CASSSRLRGEPGELFF. The CDR3 DNA reads TGTGCCAGCAGCTCGAGGCTGCGCGGGGAACCCGGGGAGCTGTTTTTT.

Notes on this clone: The junction shows a germline mismatch at one end, possibly a read error. J is TRBJ1-2 and V is TRBV6-1; 9 bases line up with TRBD1. This CDR3 spans 14 amino acids. CDR1 is MNHNS, CDR2 SASEGT, per germline. CDR3 region: CASSPGTGTYGYTF. CDR3 in DNA: TGCGCCAGCAGTCCCGGGACAGGGACCTATGGCTACACCTTC.

This rearrangement joins TRBV6-5 to TRBJ1-1; D unclear. CDR3 size: 14 residues. CDR1 is MNHEY, CDR2 SVGAGI, per germline. The V gene lost 2 bases and the J gene lost 1 base, with 8 bases spanning the gap. The CDR3 DNA is TGTGCCAGCAGTTACGAGGGAGCGAACACTGAAGCTTTCTTT. Residues: CASSYEGANTEAFF.

The V gene is TRBV5-5, the J gene TRBJ2-2; 7 nucleotides match TRBD2. Unmatched junction bases numbered 6, after V lost 4 bases and J lost 0 bases. Germline lookup yields CDR1 SGHKS and CDR2 YYEKEE (reference sequence). The CDR3 covers 16 residues. The CDR3 sequence is CASSLIAGANTGELFF. The CDR3 nucleotides read TGTGCCAGCAGCCTTATCGCGGGGGCGAACACCGGGGAGCTGTTTTTT.

The DNA of the CDR3 is TGTGCCAGTAGTATGACAGGGTCACCCCTCCACTTT. Amino acids: CASSMTGSPLHF. This chain uses TRBV19 with TRBJ1-6; 7 bases map to TRBD1. V shed 3 bases, J shed 10 bases, and the junction held 0 bases outside the gene matches. The CDR3 covers 12 residues. Germline assignment: CDR1 LNHDA and CDR2 SQIVND (reference sequence). Drawing the rest from reference TRBV19 and TRBJ1-6, the complete variable domain is DGGITQSPKYLFRKEGQNVTLSCEQNLNHDAMYWYRQDPGQGLRLIYYSQIVNDFQKGDIAEGYSVSREKKESFPLTVTSAQKNPTAFYLCASSMTGSPLHFGNGTRLTVT.

The gene calls are TRBV19 and TRBJ2-4; TRBD2 agrees at 7 bases. After removal of 3 bases from V and 8 bases from J, the junction contained 4 bases not matched to a gene. In germline, CDR1 is LNHDA, CDR2 SQIVND (reference sequence). This CDR3 is 13 amino acids long. DNA for the CDR3: TGTGCCAGTAGTATTGCGGGAGTGTACATTCAGTACTTC. Its translation: CASSIAGVYIQYF.

The sample holds a few counts of this clone. The chain combines TRBV6-1 with TRBJ1-5, with no clear D. With 3 bases removed from V and 5 bases from J, the gap between germline ends came to 8 bases. The CDR3 runs 13 residues. Germline lookup yields CDR1 MNHNS and CDR2 SASEGT. CDR3 loop: CASSESRDQPQHF. As DNA, the CDR3 is TGTGCCAGCAGTGAGTCGAGGGATCAGCCCCAGCATTTT.

This chain uses TRBV9 with TRBJ2-3, with D perhaps TRBD2 (6 bases). V dropped 0 bases and J dropped 0 bases, with 14 bases sitting between them. This CDR3 is built from 17 residues. The germline gives CDR1 SGDLS, CDR2 YYNGEE. The CDR3 reads CASSVGVGDSSTDTQYF. The CDR3 DNA reads as TGTGCCAGCAGCGTAGGGGTAGGGGACTCCAGCACAGATACGCAGTATTTT.

The rearrangement joins TRBV19 to TRBJ1-2, with D possibly matching TRBD1 (5 bases). The germline CDR1 and CDR2 sequences are LNHDA and SQIVND (reference sequence). Trimming removed 1 base from V and 5 bases from J, with 11 bases in between. The CDR3 runs 14 residues. The DNA of the CDR3 is TGTGCCAGTAGTATAGGGACACCGGGATATGGCTACACCTTC. Translated, it gives CASSIGTPGYGYTF.

J is TRBJ1-6 and V is TRBV5-6; D may be TRBD1 (5 bases). The CDR3 loop spans 16 amino acids. Trimming removed 4 bases from V and 5 bases from J, with 16 bases in between. Germline V gene data show CDR1 as SGHDT and CDR2 as YYEEEE. In DNA, the CDR3 is TGTGCCAGCAGCATCACAGGCCTTGGGGATAATTCACCCCTCCACTTT. Amino acid sequence: CASSITGLGDNSPLHF.

This rearrangement joins TRBV6-5 to TRBJ2-3; a possible D gene is TRBD1 (5 bases). The CDR3 is 14 residues long. Germline CDR1 reads MNHEY; CDR2 reads SVGAGI. Trimming left V 1 base short and J 3 bases short, with 8 bases between. CDR3 residues: CASSYYPGTDTQYF. In DNA, the CDR3 is TGTGCCAGCAGTTACTACCCAGGGACAGATACGCAGTATTTT.

The chain recombines TRBV25-1 with TRBJ1-6; no clear D gene. The germline V gene has CDR1 MGHDK and CDR2 SYGVNS. CDR3 length: 13 residues. Trimming pared 8 bases from V and 7 bases from J, leaving 12 bases between. The DNA of the CDR3 is TGTGCCAGCGATTACGGTCCCAATTCACCCCTCCACTTT. Its protein is CASDYGPNSPLHF. Using reference TRBV25-1 and TRBJ1-6 for the parts outside the CDR3, the full variable domain is EADIYQTPRYLVIGTGKKITLECSQTMGHDKMYWYQQDPGMELHLIHYSYGVNSTEKGDLSSESTVSRIRTEHFPLTLESARPSHTSQYLCASDYGPNSPLHFGNGTRLTVT.

The chain is built from TRBV4-1 and TRBJ2-7, with TRBD2 identical over 7 bases. Germline V CDR1 and CDR2: MGHRA, YSYEKL. The trim removed 4 bases at V and 2 bases at J, leaving 8 bases unmatched. The CDR3 has 15 amino acids. In DNA form, the CDR3 reads TGCGCCAGCAGCCCGCCCGGACTAGACGCCTACGAGCAGTACTTC. This encodes CASSPPGLDAYEQYF.

The V and J genes are TRBV4-2 and TRBJ1-5, with a tentative D call TRBD1 (5 bases). Per the germline V gene, CDR1 is LGHNA and CDR2 is YNFKEQ. With 0 bases removed from V and 0 bases from J, the gap between germline ends came to 9 bases. The CDR3 contains 16 residues. CDR3 nucleotide sequence: TGTGCCAGCAGCCAAGATCGGACACCTAGCAATCAGCCCCAGCATTTT. It is translated as CASSQDRTPSNQPQHF.